This T cell receptor beta chain was identified during a study of tumor-infiltrating lymphocytes in primary liver carcinoma. Findings and limits, study-wide: Researchers found tumor-adjacent and tumor-blood pairs overlapped less than tumor region pairs.

Co-extracting RNA and DNA was done with roughly 17-34 mg of unsorted bulk tissue as input. HBV chronically infected the treatment-naive patients. The proportion of viable tumor cells exceeded 75% in every tumor sample. Making TCR beta cDNA involved 400 to 600 ng total RNA and a constant-region primer. Slightly modified ARM-PCR, run as three nested multiplex PCR rounds, produced the TCR beta libraries. Forward primers for TRBV1-TRBV30 and a C-beta reverse primer served the first two PCR rounds, at around 11 cycles each. One entry per CDR3 protein results from TCRdb running MiXCR on the multiplex PCR reads. The sample records fewer than 250,000 distinct CDR3 sequences, 85% being singletons. For this clonotype: Its antigen remains unidentified.

Germline CDR1 is SQVTM and CDR2 is ANQGSEA. The CDR3 loop spans 16 amino acids. Material for sequencing was tumor tissue from primary liver carcinoma. This receptor was taken from a man between 35 and 55 years old with primary liver carcinoma and hepatitis B virus infection. The genes are TRBV29-1 and TRBJ2-5, with 9 bases that match TRBD2. The CDR3 reads CGAYTTPGLAGETQYF. CDR3 sequence (DNA): TGCGGCGCCTACACGACTCCGGGACTAGCAGGAGAGACCCAGTACTTC.